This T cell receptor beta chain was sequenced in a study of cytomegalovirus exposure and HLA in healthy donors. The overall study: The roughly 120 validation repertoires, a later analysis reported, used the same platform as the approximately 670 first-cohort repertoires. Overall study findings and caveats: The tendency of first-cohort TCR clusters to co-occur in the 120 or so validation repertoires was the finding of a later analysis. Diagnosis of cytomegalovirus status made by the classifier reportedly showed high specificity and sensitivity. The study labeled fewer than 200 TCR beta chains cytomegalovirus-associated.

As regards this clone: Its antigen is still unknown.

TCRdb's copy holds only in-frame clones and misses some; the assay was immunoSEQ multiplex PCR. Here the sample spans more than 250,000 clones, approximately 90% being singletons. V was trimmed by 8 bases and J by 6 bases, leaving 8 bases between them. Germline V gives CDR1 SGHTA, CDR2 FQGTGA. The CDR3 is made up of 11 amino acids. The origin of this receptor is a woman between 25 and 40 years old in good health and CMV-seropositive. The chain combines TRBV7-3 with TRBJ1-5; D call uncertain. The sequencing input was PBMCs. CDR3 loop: CASGRGQPQHF. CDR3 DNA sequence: TGTGCCAGCGGACGGGGTCAGCCCCAGCATTTT.